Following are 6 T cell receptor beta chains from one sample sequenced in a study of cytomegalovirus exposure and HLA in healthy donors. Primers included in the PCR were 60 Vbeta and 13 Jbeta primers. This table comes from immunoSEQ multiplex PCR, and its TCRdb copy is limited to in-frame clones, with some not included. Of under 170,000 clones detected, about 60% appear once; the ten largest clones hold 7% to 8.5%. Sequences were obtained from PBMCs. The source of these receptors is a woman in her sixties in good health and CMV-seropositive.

CDR3 nucleotide sequence: TGCAGCGTTGAACAGGCAGCTCTCCCTCTCTCTGGGGCCAACGTCCTGACTTTC. It specifies CSVEQAALPLSGANVLTF. This chain connects TRBV29-1 to TRBJ2-6; no clear D gene. Trimming cost V 2 bases and J 0 bases, with 17 bases left between them. The CDR3 sequence is 18 residues long. Germline CDR1 and CDR2: SQVTM and ANQGSEA.

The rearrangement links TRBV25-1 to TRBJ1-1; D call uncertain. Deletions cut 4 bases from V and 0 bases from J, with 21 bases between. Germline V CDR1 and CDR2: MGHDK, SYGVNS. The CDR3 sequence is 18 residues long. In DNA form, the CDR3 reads TGTGCCAGCAGTGGTCGAGGCCAGTCCTTTGACGTGAACACTGAAGCTTTCTTT. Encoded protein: CASSGRGQSFDVNTEAFF.

DNA for the CDR3: TGTGCCAGCAGCCCCGGGACTACAAGGAGCACAGATACGCAGTATTTT. Translated, it gives CASSPGTTRSTDTQYF. The chain combines TRBV5-4 with TRBJ2-3; 7 bases map to TRBD2. The CDR3 contains 16 residues. J lost 0 bases, V lost 4 bases, and 8 bases had no gene match. Germline V gives CDR1 SGHNT, CDR2 YYREEE (reference sequence).

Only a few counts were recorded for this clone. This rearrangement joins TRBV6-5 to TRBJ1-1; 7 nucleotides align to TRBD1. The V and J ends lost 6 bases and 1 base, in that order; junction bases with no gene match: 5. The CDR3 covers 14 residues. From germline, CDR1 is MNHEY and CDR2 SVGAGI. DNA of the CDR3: TGTGCCAGCAGGGTCAGGGGGTCGAACACTGAAGCTTTCTTT. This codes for CASRVRGSNTEAFF.

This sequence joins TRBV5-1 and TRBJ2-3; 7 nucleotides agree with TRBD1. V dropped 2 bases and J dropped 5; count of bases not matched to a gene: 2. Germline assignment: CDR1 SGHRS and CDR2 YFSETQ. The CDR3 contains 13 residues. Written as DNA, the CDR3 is TGCGCCAGCAGCTTACAGGGGCAAGATACGCAGTATTTT. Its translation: CASSLQGQDTQYF. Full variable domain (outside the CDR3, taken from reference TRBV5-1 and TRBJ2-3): KAGVTQTPRYLIKTRGQQVTLSCSPISGHRSVSWYQQTPGQGLQFLFEYFSETQRNKGNFPGRFSGRQFSNSRSEMNVSTLELGDSALYLCASSLQGQDTQYFGPGTRLTVL.

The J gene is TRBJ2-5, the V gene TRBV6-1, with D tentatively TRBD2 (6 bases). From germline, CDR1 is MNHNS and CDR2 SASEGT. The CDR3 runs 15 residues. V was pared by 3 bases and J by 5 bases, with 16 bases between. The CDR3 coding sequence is TGTGCCAGCAGTGATTGGACCCGGGGGTCGGAGACCCAGTACTTC. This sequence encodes CASSDWTRGSETQYF.